Presented here are 32 T cell receptor beta chains from one specimen sequenced in a study of OX40 agonist ivuxolimab in advanced cancers. Library method: the immunoSEQ multiplex PCR assay. The table was pulled from immuneACCESS by TCRdb, which kept in-frame rearrangements only. Such tables lose some clones; where checked, under half of the loss comes from unresolved V genes, and the rest has no known cause. In all, the sample holds 25,000 to 35,000 clones, and about 90% of those were seen once. The ten most abundant clones make up roughly 15% of the sample. The specimen was CD4+ or CD8+ T cells sorted from blood, collected in a trial of the OX40 agonist ivuxolimab. The receptors stem from an adult with an advanced solid tumor such as melanoma, head and neck, liver or kidney cancer.

The chain links TRBV19 to TRBJ2-1; 11 bases agree with TRBD2. The V segment lost 2 bases and the J segment 3 bases; nucleotides outside the gene matches: 9. The CDR3 consists of 18 residues. In germline, CDR1 is LNHDA, CDR2 SQIVND (reference sequence). Here the CDR3 DNA reads TGTGCCAGTAGTATATTCTCTCTAGCGGGAGGAAGCTACAATGAGCAGTTCTTC. It translates to CASSIFSLAGGSYNEQFF.

The chain is built from TRBV27 and TRBJ2-7; tentative D call: TRBD1 (6 bases). V was cut by 5 bases and J by 2 bases, with 13 bases left in between. CDR1 MNHEY and CDR2 SMNVEV come from the germline V gene (reference sequence). The length of the CDR3 is 14 residues. The CDR3 spells CASSTQGSPYEQYF. Here the CDR3 DNA reads TGTGCCAGCAGTACACAGGGAAGCCCCTACGAGCAGTACTTC.

This clone has a single count. V is TRBV6-5 and J is TRBJ2-7, with 9 bases fitting TRBD2. The V gene end was trimmed by 6 bases and the J gene end by 2 bases; junction bases not matched to a gene: 8. The CDR3 spans 15 residues. CDR1 is MNHEY, CDR2 SVGAGI, per germline. The CDR3 reads CASRLGLAETYEQYF. The CDR3, as DNA: TGTGCCAGCAGACTGGGACTAGCAGAAACCTACGAGCAGTACTTC.

The rearrangement links TRBV6-5 to TRBJ1-1; D is unresolved. Trimming stripped 6 bases from V and 4 bases from J, with 15 bases between. The germline V gene has CDR1 MNHEY and CDR2 SVGAGI. The CDR3 extends over 14 amino acids. The CDR3 loop reads CASSQVPMGTEAFF. The CDR3 bases are TGTGCCAGCAGCCAGGTCCCCATGGGCACTGAAGCTTTCTTT.

The chain combines TRBV6-1 with TRBJ2-7; D not resolved. Deletions cut 4 bases from V and 4 bases from J, with 11 bases between. The germline gives CDR1 MNHNS, CDR2 SASEGT. This CDR3 region has 13 residues. CDR3 residues: CASSGLTLYEQYF. The CDR3 DNA reads as TGTGCCAGCAGTGGACTGACCCTTTACGAGCAGTACTTC.

This clone was detected once. The J gene is TRBJ1-5, the V gene TRBV30; unclear D gene. The CDR3 spans 12 residues. V dropped 3 bases and J dropped 4 bases, with 7 bases sitting between them. The germline CDR1 and CDR2 sequences are GTSNPN and SVGIG (reference sequence). The CDR3 DNA reads as TGTGCCTGGAGAAGACCTAATCAGCCCCAGCATTTT. Translating it yields CAWRRPNQPQHF.

The gene calls are TRBV29-1 and TRBJ2-1; 9 positions agree with TRBD2. Unmatched junction bases numbered 18, after V lost 7 bases and J lost 2 bases. CDR3 length equals 18 residues. The V gene's germline CDR1 is SQVTM and CDR2 ANQGSEA. CDR3 in amino acids: CSARNPVVAGDTYNEQFF. The DNA for the CDR3 is TGCAGCGCCAGAAACCCGGTAGTAGCGGGAGACACCTACAATGAGCAGTTCTTC.

The J gene is TRBJ2-5, the V gene TRBV19; TRBD1 might be the D (6 bases). The CDR3 is 14 amino acids. The V and J ends lost 5 bases and 1 base respectively, with 11 bases between them. Per germline, CDR1 LNHDA and CDR2 SQIVND (reference sequence). The CDR3 protein is CASSSRGGQETQYF. CDR3 coding DNA: TGTGCCAGTAGTTCTAGAGGGGGCCAAGAGACCCAGTACTTC.

The CDR3 DNA reads TGTGCCAGCAGTTTTAGGGCGGGCTATGGCTACACCTTC. Translating it yields CASSFRAGYGYTF. The chain is built from TRBV28 and TRBJ1-2; D remains unclear. The germline V gene has CDR1 MDHEN and CDR2 SYDVKM. This CDR3 region has 13 residues. V lost 3 bases and J lost 4, with 9 bases in between.

This chain links TRBV21-1 with TRBJ2-5; the D call in the table, TRBD2, was not verified against the DNA. TRBV21-1 is listed as a pseudogene. CDR3 length: 15 amino acids. The CDR3 sequence is CASSKGRAVQETQYF. The CDR3 bases are TGTGCCAGCAGCAAGGGGAGGGCAGTACAAGAGACCCAGTACTTC.

The rearrangement links TRBV11-1 to TRBJ1-1; the match to TRBD1 covers 10 bases. Germline-derived CDR1 and CDR2 are SGHAT and FQDESV (reference sequence). This CDR3 is built from 14 residues. V was pared by 3 bases and J by 5 bases, with 3 bases of the junction left unmatched. The CDR3 sequence is CASSLGQGITEAFF. Written as DNA, the CDR3 is TGTGCCAGCAGCTTGGGACAGGGGATAACTGAAGCTTTCTTT.

The chain joins TRBV7-6 to TRBJ2-7, with D possibly matching TRBD2 (6 bases). V was clipped by 1 base and J by 5 bases, with 21 bases between them. Looked up from germline, CDR1 is SGHVS and CDR2 is FNYEAQ. CDR3 length equals 17 residues. In nucleotides, the CDR3 is TGTGCCAGCAGCTTAGTGGCGGCCAGGGTCGTAGCGGACGAGCAGTACTTC. Amino acids: CASSLVAARVVADEQYF.

This clone is judged medium-sized. This chain connects TRBV6-4 to TRBJ1-1, with a weak D call TRBD1 (5 bases). V lost 0 bases and J 13 bases, leaving 15 bases between the germline ends. The CDR3 covers 13 residues. In germline, CDR1 is MRHNA, CDR2 SNTAGT. The DNA of the CDR3 is TGTGCCAGCAGTGACTCATTGAGGGGATCGGTTTTCTTT. As protein: CASSDSLRGSVFF.

V gene TRBV29-1 combines with J gene TRBJ2-1; D may match TRBD1 or TRBD2 (5 bases each). V was shortened by 3 bases and J by 4 bases, with 19 bases between the two germline ends. The CDR3 runs 16 residues. CDR1 and CDR2 from the germline V gene are SQVTM and ANQGSEA. The chain's CDR3 is CSVEGRGETAYNEQFF. DNA of the CDR3: TGCAGCGTTGAGGGGCGAGGGGAGACGGCTTACAATGAGCAGTTCTTC.

The V call is TRBV6-1, the J call TRBJ2-1; TRBD2 matches at 12 bases. Unmatched junction bases numbered 9, after V lost 3 bases and J lost 3 bases. The CDR3 contains 18 residues. Germline-derived CDR1 and CDR2 are MNHNS and SASEGT. The CDR3 loop is CASSDGLAGRRGYNEQFF. Here the CDR3 DNA reads TGTGCCAGCAGTGATGGACTAGCGGGAAGGAGGGGCTACAATGAGCAGTTCTTC.

The V call is TRBV28, the J call TRBJ1-4; D gene uncertain. Trimming stripped 4 bases from V and 0 bases from J, with 12 bases between. CDR3 size: 16 residues. Germline V gene sequence: CDR1 MDHEN, CDR2 SYDVKM. The CDR3 region is CASSWAGSPTNEKLFF. The CDR3 bases are TGTGCCAGCAGTTGGGCCGGCAGCCCAACTAATGAAAAACTGTTTTTT.

V usage is TRBV16 and J usage is TRBJ1-2, with D perhaps TRBD1 (5 bases). With 3 bases removed from V and 2 bases from J, the gap between germline ends came to 7 bases. The CDR3 extends over 13 amino acids. In germline, CDR1 is KGHSY, CDR2 FQNENV. The CDR3 bases are TGTGCCAGCAGCCAGGGGGGAAACTATGGCTACACCTTC. Its protein product is CASSQGGNYGYTF. The whole variable domain, filled in from reference TRBV16 and TRBJ1-2, reads GEEVAQTPKHLVRGEGQKAKLYCAPIKGHSYVFWYQQVLKNEFKFLISFQNENVFDETGMPKERFSAKCLPNSPCSLEIQATKLEDSAVYFCASSQGGNYGYTFGSGTRLTVV.

The chain carries TRBV4-1 and TRBJ2-1; 9 bases are a match to TRBD1. The germline gives CDR1 MGHRA, CDR2 YSYEKL. CDR3 length: 17 residues. J lost 5 bases, V lost 3 bases, and 11 bases had no gene match. In DNA form, the CDR3 reads TGCGCCAGCAGCCACCCCCCAGGGACAGGGCCCGACAATGAGCAGTTCTTC. Residues: CASSHPPGTGPDNEQFF.

The gene calls are TRBV28 and TRBJ1-2; 8 nucleotides line up with TRBD1. The CDR3 consists of 15 residues. Germline-derived CDR1 and CDR2 are MDHEN and SYDVKM. V shed 6 bases, J shed 5 bases, and the junction held 11 bases outside the gene matches. In nucleotides, the CDR3 is TGTGCCAGCAGACAGGACAGGGCGGGGATTTATGGCTACACCTTC. Translation gives CASRQDRAGIYGYTF.

The chain joins TRBV7-2 to TRBJ1-1; unclear D gene. The CDR3 extends over 14 amino acids. Germline values: CDR1 SGHTA, CDR2 FQGNSA. The germline V and J ends were trimmed by 0 bases and 5 bases, with 10 bases remaining between them. CDR3 nucleotide sequence: TGTGCCAGCAGCTTAGCGGCATGGGGTACTGAAGCTTTCTTT. Amino acid sequence: CASSLAAWGTEAFF.

The gene calls are TRBV9 and TRBJ1-2; D remains ambiguous. Looked up from germline, CDR1 is SGDLS and CDR2 is YYNGEE. Between the trimmed V and J ends, which lost 2 bases and 7 bases, there was a span of 24 bases. CDR3 size: 17 residues. CDR3 sequence: CASSVSPGDYLQIGYTF. The CDR3 bases are TGTGCCAGCAGCGTTTCACCCGGGGATTACCTCCAGATTGGCTACACCTTC. Full variable domain (remainder filled in from reference TRBV9 and TRBJ1-2): DSGVTQTPKHLITATGQRVTLRCSPRSGDLSVYWYQQSLDQGLQFLIQYYNGEERAKGNILERFSAQQFPDLHSELNLSSLELGDSALYFCASSVSPGDYLQIGYTFGSGTRLTVV.

The J gene is TRBJ1-3, the V gene TRBV9; D perhaps matches TRBD1 (5 bases). Trimming took 4 bases from V and 4 from J, leaving 15 bases between them. Germline assignment: CDR1 SGDLS and CDR2 YYNGEE. The CDR3 contains 15 residues. Here the CDR3 reads CASSPLAGQGNTIYF. In DNA form, the CDR3 reads TGTGCCAGCAGCCCCCTGGCAGGGCAAGGAAACACCATATATTTT.

The chain couples TRBV28 to TRBJ1-3; unclear D gene. Germline assignment: CDR1 MDHEN and CDR2 SYDVKM. This CDR3 region has 11 residues. V was trimmed by 6 bases and J by 4 bases, leaving 4 bases between them. The CDR3 is CASRDGNTIYF. In nucleotides, the CDR3 is TGTGCCAGCAGGGACGGAAACACCATATATTTT.

The chain carries TRBV28 and TRBJ2-3, with 9 bases matching TRBD1. V dropped 3 bases and J dropped 3; count of bases not matched to a gene: 10. Germline V CDR1 and CDR2: MDHEN, SYDVKM. The CDR3 runs 17 residues. CDR3 residues: CASSFSDRGRGTDTQYF. Here the CDR3 DNA reads TGTGCCAGCAGTTTCTCGGACAGGGGTCGCGGGACAGATACGCAGTATTTT.

The chain combines TRBV11-2 with TRBJ2-1, with 8 bases identical to TRBD2. CDR1 is SGHAT and CDR2 is FQNNGV in the germline V gene. The CDR3 contains 16 residues. V dropped 3 bases and J dropped 0; count of bases not matched to a gene: 4. Written as DNA, the CDR3 is TGTGCCAGCAGCTTTATAGCGGGACGCTCCTACAATGAGCAGTTCTTC. Protein product: CASSFIAGRSYNEQFF.

The count of this clone is one. This chain uses TRBV19 with TRBJ2-7; D tentatively reads TRBD1 or TRBD2 (5 bases each). Germline V gene data show CDR1 as LNHDA and CDR2 as SQIVND (reference sequence). V was trimmed by 5 bases and J by 4 bases, leaving 15 bases between them. The length of the CDR3 is 14 residues. The CDR3 DNA is TGTGCCAGTAGTCGATGGGGACCTGCTTACGAGCAGTACTTC. Translating it yields CASSRWGPAYEQYF.

The chain is built from TRBV10-3 and TRBJ1-2, with a possible D match to TRBD1 (6 bases). Trimming took 6 bases from V and 4 from J, leaving 12 bases between them. Germline V gives CDR1 ENHRY, CDR2 SYGVKD. CDR3 length: 13 amino acids. Here the CDR3 DNA reads TGTGCCATCAGGGACAGTGAAATCTATGGCTACACCTTC. The encoded protein is CAIRDSEIYGYTF.

This clone was found once. J is TRBJ2-1 and V is TRBV29-1; D uncertain. CDR1 and CDR2 from the germline V gene are SQVTM and ANQGSEA. This CDR3 is 15 amino acids long. Trimming took off 4 bases at V and 4 bases at J, with 17 bases between the two ends. CDR3 DNA: TGCAGCGTTGGTATTGCATACGGCGGATACAATGAGCAGTTCTTC. It yields the protein CSVGIAYGGYNEQFF.

The rearrangement uses TRBV9 and TRBJ1-2; a weak D match, TRBD1 (6 bases). The V gene lost 4 bases and the J gene lost 3 bases, with 16 bases spanning the gap. The CDR3 runs to 15 residues. Germline V CDR1 and CDR2: SGDLS, YYNGEE. CDR3: CASSPAGQGYYGYTF. Written as DNA, the CDR3 is TGTGCCAGCAGCCCAGCCGGGCAGGGGTACTATGGCTACACCTTC. The full variable domain, rest sourced from reference TRBV9 and TRBJ1-2, is DSGVTQTPKHLITATGQRVTLRCSPRSGDLSVYWYQQSLDQGLQFLIQYYNGEERAKGNILERFSAQQFPDLHSELNLSSLELGDSALYFCASSPAGQGYYGYTFGSGTRLTVV.

V usage is TRBV15 and J usage is TRBJ2-7; weak D call: TRBD1 (7 bases). The CDR3 loop spans 16 amino acids. Germline CDR1 reads LNHNV; CDR2 reads YYDKDF (reference sequence). Trimming removed 0 bases from V and 3 bases from J, with 15 bases in between. CDR3 residues: CATSRDEAGGLYEQYF. DNA for the CDR3: TGTGCCACCAGCAGAGATGAGGCAGGGGGGCTCTACGAGCAGTACTTC.

This clone was detected only a few times. CDR3 loop: CASSLFWGRASPGYTF. As DNA, the CDR3 is TGTGCCAGCAGTTTATTTTGGGGCAGGGCGTCACCAGGCTACACCTTC. V usage is TRBV28 and J usage is TRBJ1-2, with TRBD1 as a possible D gene (5 bases). V was shortened by 1 base and J by 8 bases, with 20 bases between the two germline ends. This CDR3 is built from 16 residues. Per the germline V gene, CDR1 is MDHEN and CDR2 is SYDVKM.

The chain has TRBV5-1 and TRBJ2-1; 9 bases line up with TRBD1. V gave up 5 bases and J gave up 8 bases; unmatched junction bases: 11. Germline assignment: CDR1 SGHRS and CDR2 YFSETQ. The CDR3 sequence is 15 residues long. CDR3 coding DNA: TGCGCCAGCAGACTCCGAGGGACAGGGAGCGATGAGCAGTTCTTC. Residues: CASRLRGTGSDEQFF.